Shown below are 32 T cell receptor beta chains from a single sample sequenced in a study of technical replicates of blood from a handful of donors. TCRdb keeps only in-frame clones here, not all; method: immunoSEQ multiplex PCR. The table records tens of thousands of clones, around 94% of them present only once. Sequencing used T cells isolated from PBMCs. These receptors all come from a human donor in good health.

The CDR3 bases are TGTGCCAGCTCACCAGGAGGGGGCTACACTGAAGCTTTCTTT. It specifies CASSPGGGYTEAFF. The chain employs TRBV18 and TRBJ1-1, with 7 bases aligning to TRBD1. Trimming at V came to 2 bases and at J to 3 bases, leaving 3 bases not matched to a gene. CDR1 and CDR2 (germline): KGHSH, LQKENI. The CDR3 sequence is 14 residues long.

This chain connects TRBV28 to TRBJ2-1, with D maybe TRBD2 (5 bases). The CDR3 totals 13 residues. Deletions cut 3 bases from V and 7 bases from J, with 10 bases between. Germline V lookup: CDR1 MDHEN, CDR2 SYDVKM. The CDR3 DNA sequence: TGTGCCAGCAGTTTCGGACTCCCAAATGAGCAGTTCTTC. The encoded protein is CASSFGLPNEQFF.

This chain joins TRBV25-1 and TRBJ2-2; D not resolved. Trimming took 8 bases from V and 2 from J, leaving 24 bases between them. The CDR3 has 18 amino acids. Germline CDR1 and CDR2: MGHDK and SYGVNS. The CDR3 DNA is TGTGCCAGCTACGGTGGTAATGGTTTTCGAGAAAACACCGGGGAGCTGTTTTTT. This translates into CASYGGNGFRENTGELFF.

The chain's CDR3 is CASSLTSGSETQYF. In DNA form, the CDR3 reads TGCGCCAGCAGCTTGACTAGCGGGAGTGAGACCCAGTACTTC. The V and J genes are TRBV5-1 and TRBJ2-5; 11 nucleotides match TRBD2. Trimming took 1 base from V and 5 from J; bases not matched to a gene: 1. This CDR3 is 14 amino acids long. Germline V gene lookup returns CDR1 SGHRS and CDR2 YFSETQ.

The sample holds one count of this clone. V and J are TRBV14 and TRBJ1-5, with D possibly being TRBD1 (6 bases). The CDR3 has 16 amino acids. The ends were cut back, 4 bases at V and 2 bases at J, with 15 bases in the middle. Per germline, CDR1 SGHDN and CDR2 FVKESK. The CDR3 DNA reads as TGTGCCAGCAGCCGGGGGGGGCACGGGGGCAATCAGCCCCAGCATTTT. This encodes CASSRGGHGGNQPQHF. Full variable domain (rest looked up from reference TRBV14 and TRBJ1-5): EAGVTQFPSHSVIEKGQTVTLRCDPISGHDNLYWYRRVMGKEIKFLLHFVKESKQDESGMPNNRFLAERTGGTYSTLKVQPAELEDSGVYFCASSRGGHGGNQPQHFGDGTRLSIL.

CDR3 DNA sequence: TGTGCCAGCAGGTTCCTAGCGGGAGGGGTCAGTGAGCAGTTCTTC. Its translation: CASRFLAGGVSEQFF. The chain has TRBV6-5 and TRBJ2-1; 12 positions agree with TRBD2. J was trimmed by 9 bases and V by 6 bases; bases with no gene match: 9. The CDR3 loop spans 15 amino acids. Per the germline V gene, CDR1 is MNHEY and CDR2 is SVGAGI.

Concerning this clone itself: A junction end diverges from the germline sequence, so it may reflect a read error. The chain is built from TRBV14 and TRBJ2-7; 7 bases fit TRBD1. Germline CDR1 and CDR2: SGHDN and FVKESK. CDR3 size: 15 residues. This CDR3 reads CASSQVKGVRSGQQF. The CDR3 DNA reads as TGTGCCAGCAGCCAAGTTAAAGGGGTTCGTTCGGGACAGCAATTC.

This rearrangement joins TRBV5-6 to TRBJ1-1, with unresolved D. The germline V and J ends were trimmed by 4 bases and 0 bases, with 10 bases remaining between them. Per the germline V gene, CDR1 is SGHDT and CDR2 is YYEEEE. The CDR3 loop spans 14 amino acids. CDR3 DNA sequence: TGTGCCAGCAGCCTCTACTACTTGAACACTGAAGCTTTCTTT. It specifies CASSLYYLNTEAFF.

In DNA, the CDR3 is TGTGCCAGCAGCCTCGGGACAGGGGGCGGTGGTGGAAACACCATATATTTT. It yields the protein CASSLGTGGGGGNTIYF. J is TRBJ1-3 and V is TRBV5-8; 12 positions agree with TRBD1. CDR1 and CDR2 (germline): SGHTS, YDEGEE. The J segment lost 3 bases and the V segment lost 4 bases, leaving 8 bases of the junction unmatched. The CDR3 totals 17 residues. Filled out from reference TRBV5-8 and TRBJ1-3, the complete variable domain reads EAGVTQSPTHLIKTRGQQATLRCSPISGHTSVYWYQQALGLGLQFLLWYDEGEERNRGNFPPRFSGRQFPNYSSELNVNALELEDSALYLCASSLGTGGGGGNTIYFGEGSWLTVV.

The V gene is TRBV28, the J gene TRBJ2-3, with D unclear. The V end lost 2 bases, the J end lost 6 bases, and 6 bases lay between the germline ends. This CDR3 spans 12 amino acids. The germline V gene encodes CDR1 MDHEN and CDR2 SYDVKM. The CDR3, as DNA: TGTGCCAGCAGTTTAGTATCTGATACGCAGTATTTT. Translation gives CASSLVSDTQYF.

This chain connects TRBV4-2 to TRBJ2-5, with a weak D call TRBD1 (6 bases). V dropped 0 bases and J dropped 5 bases, with 10 bases sitting between them. CDR3 length: 14 residues. Germline V lookup: CDR1 LGHNA, CDR2 YNFKEQ. DNA for the CDR3: TGTGCCAGCAGCCAAGATCAGGGGCTGGAGACCCAGTACTTC. The encoded protein is CASSQDQGLETQYF.

V usage is TRBV11-2 and J usage is TRBJ2-3, with 8 positions matching TRBD2. This CDR3 comprises 17 residues. V lost 1 base, J lost 0 bases, and 6 bases stayed unmatched. The V gene's germline CDR1 is SGHAT and CDR2 FQNNGV. The CDR3 nucleotides are TGTGCCAGCAGCTTAGGTTCCGGCGGGAGGAGCACAGATACGCAGTATTTT. This gives the protein CASSLGSGGRSTDTQYF.

The chain joins TRBV6-6 to TRBJ1-1, with a possible D match to TRBD1 (5 bases). The CDR3 loop spans 16 amino acids. V was trimmed by 4 bases and J by 3 bases, leaving 18 bases between them. Germline CDR1 reads MNHNY; CDR2 reads SVGAGI (reference sequence). The CDR3: CASSFSGLKRDTEAFF. CDR3 bases: TGTGCCAGCAGTTTTTCAGGGCTTAAACGGGACACTGAAGCTTTCTTT.

The chain joins TRBV28 to TRBJ2-7, with D possibly being TRBD2 (5 bases). Germline assignment: CDR1 MDHEN and CDR2 SYDVKM. The CDR3 is made up of 15 amino acids. V lost 4 bases to trimming and J lost 3 bases, with 16 bases between them. The CDR3 reads CASSSVDFHRYEQYF. DNA of the CDR3: TGTGCCAGCAGTTCCGTGGACTTCCATCGCTACGAGCAGTACTTC.

The chain links TRBV5-6 to TRBJ1-5, with a weak D call TRBD1 (6 bases). CDR1 is SGHDT and CDR2 is YYEEEE in the germline V gene. The V end lost 3 bases, the J end lost 9 bases, and 19 bases lay between the germline ends. This CDR3 spans 15 amino acids. Here the CDR3 DNA reads TGTGCCAGCAGCTATCGGACAGCTATAGCAGGGCCCCAGCATTTT. Encoded protein: CASSYRTAIAGPQHF.

This clone was seen a single time. The chain employs TRBV4-1 and TRBJ1-2; 12 bases match TRBD1. Trimming removed 4 bases from V and 8 bases from J; junction bases left unmatched: 11. The CDR3 consists of 16 residues. CDR1 is MGHRA, CDR2 YSYEKL, per germline. The CDR3 DNA reads as TGCGCCAGCAGCCGAGAACCGGGACAGGGGGCGGGGGGCTACACCTTC. Its translation is CASSREPGQGAGGYTF.

The V and J genes are TRBV5-4 and TRBJ2-7; 10 bases map to TRBD2. Germline V gene data show CDR1 as SGHNT and CDR2 as YYREEE (reference sequence). The CDR3 is made up of 16 amino acids. V lost 2 bases, J lost 0 bases, and 5 bases stayed unmatched. The CDR3 here is CASSFLAGVSSYEQYF. The DNA for the CDR3 is TGTGCCAGCAGCTTTCTAGCGGGAGTCAGCTCCTACGAGCAGTACTTC.

This clone showed up just once. The chain uses TRBV9 and TRBJ1-3; possible D gene TRBD1, 6 bases. V lost 2 bases and J 6 bases, leaving 12 bases between the germline ends. The germline gives CDR1 SGDLS, CDR2 YYNGEE. CDR3 length equals 14 residues. The CDR3 reads CASSVQGLVNTIYF. CDR3 nucleotide sequence: TGTGCCAGCAGCGTTCAGGGGCTAGTAAACACCATATATTTT. Based on the CDR3 plus reference TRBV9 and TRBJ1-3, the full variable domain is DSGVTQTPKHLITATGQRVTLRCSPRSGDLSVYWYQQSLDQGLQFLIQYYNGEERAKGNILERFSAQQFPDLHSELNLSSLELGDSALYFCASSVQGLVNTIYFGEGSWLTVV.

The rearrangement uses TRBV7-3 and TRBJ2-7; the D gene is possibly TRBD1 (6 bases). V lost 4 bases to trimming and J lost 6 bases, with 13 bases between them. Germline values: CDR1 SGHTA, CDR2 FQGTGA. This CDR3 region has 13 residues. The CDR3: CASSSQGLGEQYF. The CDR3 bases are TGTGCCAGCAGCTCACAGGGTCTAGGCGAGCAGTACTTC. Combining the CDR3 with reference TRBV7-3 and TRBJ2-7 gives the whole variable domain GAGVSQTPSNKVTEKGKYVELRCDPISGHTALYWYRQSLGQGPEFLIYFQGTGAADDSGLPNDRFFAVRPEGSVSTLKIQRTERGDSAVYLCASSSQGLGEQYFGPGTRLTVT.

The chain couples TRBV5-1 to TRBJ2-1; the match to TRBD2 covers 11 bases. V shed 1 base, J shed 5 bases, and the junction held 2 bases outside the gene matches. In germline, CDR1 is SGHRS, CDR2 YFSETQ. The CDR3 length is 15 residues. The CDR3 coding sequence is TGCGCCAGCAGCTTGATGACTAGCGGGGACAATGAGCAGTTCTTC. Translated: CASSLMTSGDNEQFF.

This chain joins TRBV19 and TRBJ2-7, with D tentatively TRBD2 (6 bases). Germline V CDR1 and CDR2: LNHDA, SQIVND (reference sequence). Trimming left V 3 bases short and J 6 bases short, with 9 bases between. CDR3 length: 12 amino acids. DNA of the CDR3: TGTGCCAGTAGTATGATAGCGGCCGAGCAGTACTTC. This encodes CASSMIAAEQYF.

This clone was recorded once. The chain has TRBV7-6 and TRBJ1-3, with 7 bases fitting TRBD1. The germline V gene encodes CDR1 SGHVS and CDR2 FNYEAQ. Trimming cost V 3 bases and J 2 bases; bases outside gene matches: 1. This CDR3 spans 14 amino acids. The CDR3 loop reads CASSFTGAGNTIYF. As DNA, the CDR3 is TGTGCCAGCAGCTTCACAGGGGCTGGAAACACCATATATTTT.

The chain couples TRBV10-3 to TRBJ2-7; D possibly corresponds to TRBD2 (5 bases). Germline V gene lookup returns CDR1 ENHRY and CDR2 SYGVKD. This CDR3 is built from 14 residues. With 3 bases removed from V and 6 bases from J, the gap between germline ends came to 15 bases. CDR3 loop: CAISDSVSPPEQYF. In DNA form, the CDR3 reads TGTGCCATCAGTGATAGCGTCAGTCCCCCCGAGCAGTACTTC.

This rearrangement joins TRBV19 to TRBJ2-7, with D perhaps TRBD1 (6 bases). The CDR3 runs 15 residues. The ends were cut back, 1 base at V and 1 base at J, with 11 bases in the middle. Germline V gene data show CDR1 as LNHDA and CDR2 as SQIVND (reference sequence). The CDR3 protein is CASSIAHRASYEQYF. The CDR3 DNA reads TGTGCCAGTAGTATAGCTCACAGGGCGTCCTACGAGCAGTACTTC.

The J gene is TRBJ2-1, the V gene TRBV29-1, with D perhaps matching TRBD1 (6 bases). The germline gives CDR1 SQVTM, CDR2 ANQGSEA. This CDR3 contains 14 residues. Deletions cut 8 bases from V and 2 bases from J, with 16 bases between. CDR3 in DNA: TGCAGCACCCCTGTACAGGGTACCTACAATGAGCAGTTCTTC. Translation gives CSTPVQGTYNEQFF.

V and J are TRBV19 and TRBJ2-5; 11 bases agree with TRBD2. The CDR3 sequence is 14 residues long. V was clipped by 7 bases and J by 5 bases; unmatched bases: 6. Germline V CDR1 and CDR2: LNHDA, SQIVND (reference sequence). In nucleotides, the CDR3 is TGTGCCAGTACCCTGACTAGCGGGATTGAGACCCAGTACTTC. Encoded protein: CASTLTSGIETQYF.

The CDR3 DNA reads TGTGCCAGCAGCTTGACTAGCCGGAGCGGGGAGCTGTTTTTT. This translates into CASSLTSRSGELFF. The rearrangement uses TRBV11-2 and TRBJ2-2; 7 bases fit TRBD2. The CDR3 spans 14 residues. CDR1 and CDR2 (germline): SGHAT, FQNNGV. Trimming removed 3 bases from V and 7 bases from J; junction bases left unmatched: 5.

The CDR3 loop is CASSRLRVNSQPQHF. Written as DNA, the CDR3 is TGTGCCAGCAGCCGACTCCGGGTTAATTCCCAGCCCCAGCATTTT. The chain uses TRBV28 and TRBJ1-5; D call uncertain. Looked up from germline, CDR1 is MDHEN and CDR2 is SYDVKM. CDR3 length equals 15 residues. V lost 6 bases and J 7 bases, leaving 19 bases between the germline ends.

The CDR3 DNA is TGTGCCTGGAGCCGGGTAGCAGCCGGGGAGCTGTTTTTT. It translates to CAWSRVAAGELFF. The chain combines TRBV30 with TRBJ2-2, with D hard to call. This CDR3 is 13 amino acids long. With 3 bases removed from V and 6 bases from J, the gap between germline ends came to 11 bases. Germline CDR1 is GTSNPN and CDR2 is SVGIG (reference sequence).

This chain links TRBV10-1 with TRBJ2-7, with D possibly TRBD2 on 6 matching bases. This CDR3 is built from 13 residues. Deletions cut 2 bases from V and 6 bases from J, with 11 bases between. Germline V CDR1 and CDR2: WNHNN, SYGVQD (reference sequence). The CDR3, as DNA: TGCGCCAGCAGTGAGGTTATCGGGGGCGAGCAGTACTTC. Its translation: CASSEVIGGEQYF.

The CDR3 nucleotides read TGTGCCAGCAGCCCACGGACGGGGACCTACGAGCAGTACTTC. Protein product: CASSPRTGTYEQYF. This chain uses TRBV7-9 with TRBJ2-7; maybe TRBD2 (5 bases). Germline V gives CDR1 SEHNR, CDR2 FQNEAQ (reference sequence). The CDR3 is made up of 14 amino acids. V dropped 5 bases and J dropped 2 bases, with 13 bases sitting between them.

This clone was detected only once. J is TRBJ2-2 and V is TRBV5-1, with D perhaps TRBD1 (5 bases). Germline lookup yields CDR1 SGHRS and CDR2 YFSETQ. The V end was cut by 3 bases, the J end by 0 bases, with 9 bases between. The CDR3 sequence is 15 residues long. CDR3 DNA sequence: TGCGCCAGCAGCTCGAGGACACCGAACACCGGGGAGCTGTTTTTT. Residues: CASSSRTPNTGELFF.